The 5 T cell receptor beta chains below all came from one sample that was sequenced in a study of shared clonotypes between healthy human individuals. Some clones are missing from TCRdb's copy, which holds only in-frame ones; the method was immunoSEQ multiplex PCR. The sample contains a few million clones, approximately 94% of which appear only once. Source material: naive CD4+ T cells sorted from blood. Stated subset: CD45RA+ positively selected. These receptors came from a man between 18 and 29 years old in good health.

Comment on this clone: This specimen includes other DNA sequences encoding the same CDR3. The rearrangement joins TRBV19 to TRBJ2-3; 10 bases fit TRBD2. Germline CDR1 reads LNHDA; CDR2 reads SQIVND (reference sequence). The CDR3 has 16 residues. V lost 2 bases, J lost 3 bases, and 5 bases stayed unmatched. The CDR3 is CASSIRLAGATDTQYF. DNA of the CDR3: TGTGCCAGTAGTATACGGCTAGCGGGAGCAACAGATACGCAGTATTTT.

The genes are TRBV28 and TRBJ2-6, with D possibly being TRBD2 (5 bases). Germline V gene sequence: CDR1 MDHEN, CDR2 SYDVKM. V dropped 3 bases and J dropped 0 bases, with 21 bases sitting between them. The length of the CDR3 is 20 residues. The CDR3 loop reads CASSFQYKAGLPSGANVLTF. As DNA, the CDR3 is TGTGCCAGCAGTTTTCAGTATAAGGCGGGCCTACCCTCTGGGGCCAACGTCCTGACTTTC.

The gene calls are TRBV6-1 and TRBJ2-7, with D perhaps given as TRBD1 or TRBD2 (5 bases each). The CDR3 spans 13 residues. Germline V gene sequence: CDR1 MNHNS, CDR2 SASEGT. The CDR3 is CALAREGLYEQYF. Written as DNA, the CDR3 is TGTGCGCTGGCTCGAGAGGGGCTGTACGAGCAGTACTTC.

The chain couples TRBV6-1 to TRBJ2-3, with D possibly being TRBD2 (6 bases). CDR3 length: 14 residues. With 7 bases removed from V and 0 bases from J, the gap between germline ends came to 11 bases. CDR1 and CDR2 (germline): MNHNS, SASEGT. The CDR3 loop reads CASIRTTSTDTQYF. The CDR3, as DNA: TGTGCCAGCATTAGGACTACTAGCACAGATACGCAGTATTTT.

The genes are TRBV5-1 and TRBJ2-3; TRBD2 matches 13 bases. CDR1 and CDR2 (germline): SGHRS, YFSETQ. Trimming cost V 4 bases and J 5 bases; bases outside gene matches: 10. The CDR3 consists of 17 residues. Here the CDR3 reads CASSRGTSGIKGDTQYF. As DNA, the CDR3 is TGCGCCAGCAGCCGCGGGACTAGCGGGATAAAGGGAGATACGCAGTATTTT.